These 25 T cell receptor beta chains were all obtained from the same sample, sequenced in a study of tissue T cells after allogeneic stem cell transplantation (dated by TCRdb to between 2022 and 2023). This specimen's time point label, per the study, means: mouse harvest day 14 after allogeneic transplant. Each mouse graft, delivered by tail vein injection, combined 10^6 splenic CD5+ T cells with 10^7 T-cell-depleted bone marrow cells. Library construction relied on the immunoSEQ multiplex PCR assay. Not all clones reach the TCRdb copy of this immuneACCESS table, which keeps in-frame sequences only. Checked studies attribute under half of the gap to unresolved V genes and leave the rest unexplained. This sample holds 500 to 650 clones; approximately 50% were observed only once. The ten largest clones take up roughly 43% of the sample. Sequences were obtained from liver tissue. Receptor source: a female BALB/c mouse given C57BL/6 T cells with graft-versus-host disease after an allogeneic hematopoietic cell transplant.

This clone is hyperexpanded within its sample. Gene names follow the mouse nomenclature. The read ends 1 residue before the CDR3 terminus; that terminus is restored from the germline J gene. The chain recombines TRBV14 with TRBJ2-7; D is possibly TRBD1 (5 bases). Germline V gives CDR1 SGHDT, CDR2 FRDEAV. V dropped 2 bases and J dropped 4 bases, with 7 bases sitting between them. The CDR3 is 12 residues long. The sequenced part of the CDR3 DNA is TGTGCCAGCAGTTTGGAGGGGTATGAACAGTAC. Translating gives CASSLEGYEQY. In full, the CDR3 reads CASSLEGYEQYF.

Comments on this clone: Genes here carry mouse names. The read terminates 1 residue before the CDR3 end, so the remaining end is supplied by the germline J gene. V is TRBV26 and J is TRBJ2-2; D uncertain. The CDR3 extends over 14 amino acids. Germline CDR1 KGHPV, CDR2 FQNQEV (reference sequence). The V end lost 3 bases, the J end lost 0 bases, and 5 bases lay between the germline ends. CDR3: CASSLDANTGQLYF. The covered CDR3 bases are TGTGCCAGCAGTCTAGACGCAAACACCGGGCAGCTCTAC.

On this clone: Each gene name is a mouse one. Read coverage stops 1 residue before the CDR3 terminus; the germline J gene supplies the remainder. The rearrangement uses TRBV13-2 and TRBJ2-4; 11 nucleotides match TRBD2. Germline lookup yields CDR1 NNHNN and CDR2 SYGAGS (reference sequence). The V gene end was trimmed by 5 bases and the J gene end by 0 bases; junction bases not matched to a gene: 5. The CDR3 is 16 residues long. The sequenced part of the CDR3 DNA is TGTGCCAGCGGGTCGGGACTGGGGGTTAGTCAAAACACCTTGTAC. Residues: CASGSGLGVSQNTLY. The whole CDR3 protein reads CASGSGLGVSQNTLYF.

On this clone: The germline and genes are mouse ones. The read comes to an end 1 residue before the CDR3 does, leaving the germline J gene to fill in the end. This chain connects TRBV1 to TRBJ1-4, with no clear D. CDR1 is NSQYPW, CDR2 LRSPGD, per germline (reference sequence). The CDR3 runs 12 residues. V shed 6 bases and J shed 1 base, with 3 bases lying between them. CDR3 residues: CTCRDSNERLFF. The part of the CDR3 DNA that was read is TGCACCTGCAGGGATTCCAACGAAAGATTATTT.

This clone counts as hyperexpanded. Mouse gene names apply. Coverage ceases 1 residue before the CDR3 finishes, and the germline J gene fills in the end. The chain joins TRBV1 to TRBJ2-1; D perhaps matches TRBD1 (6 bases). The CDR3 covers 13 residues. CDR1 and CDR2 (germline): NSQYPW, LRSPGD (reference sequence). V dropped 3 bases and J dropped 4 bases, with 7 bases sitting between them. CDR3 region: CTCSAGTYAEQFF. CDR3 DNA, as far as it was read: TGCACCTGCAGTGCCGGGACATATGCTGAGCAGTTC.

This clone has a handful of counts. Here the gene names and germline are mouse. The read comes to an end 1 residue before the CDR3 does, leaving the germline J gene to fill in the end. The V call is TRBV16, the J call TRBJ1-4; D possibly corresponds to TRBD1 (5 bases). V was pared by 0 bases and J by 8 bases, with 7 bases between. The length of the CDR3 is 13 residues. Germline lookup yields CDR1 SGHSA and CDR2 FRNQAP. The CDR3 reads CASSLDREERLFF. The sequenced CDR3 bases are TGTGCAAGCAGCTTAGACAGGGAAGAAAGATTATTT.

As for this clone: All gene names here are mouse names. Sequencing ends 1 residue short of the CDR3 end; the germline J gene provides the rest. This chain connects TRBV12-2 to TRBJ1-1, with D possibly TRBD1 on 6 matching bases. Germline lookup yields CDR1 SGHLS and CDR2 HYDKME. The CDR3 extends over 12 amino acids. V was clipped by 5 bases and J by 5 bases, with 11 bases between them. The sequenced part of the CDR3 DNA is TGTGCCAGCTGGGGGGGCGGTACAGAAGTCTTC. It specifies CASWGGGTEVF. The CDR3, in full, reads CASWGGGTEVFF.

This clone appeared a few times. Mouse names are used for the genes. The read terminates 1 residue ahead of where the CDR3 ends, so the germline J gene completes it. J is TRBJ1-3 and V is TRBV26, with D maybe TRBD1 (6 bases). The V gene lost 5 bases and the J gene lost 0 bases, with 8 bases spanning the gap. The germline gives CDR1 KGHPV, CDR2 FQNQEV (reference sequence). The CDR3 is 14 amino acids. Incomplete CDR3 DNA: TGTGCCAGCAGTTGGGACAATTCTGGAAATACGCTCTAT. Translation gives CASSWDNSGNTLY. The full-length CDR3 reads as CASSWDNSGNTLYF.

In its sample, this clone ranks as large. Mouse germline and gene names are used. Read sequence stops 1 residue before the CDR3 end, and the germline J gene provides the missing end. The chain recombines TRBV19 with TRBJ2-5; TRBD2 might be the D (6 bases). Germline V gives CDR1 FNHDT, CDR2 SITEND (reference sequence). The CDR3 length is 15 residues. Trimming cost V 0 bases and J 0 bases, with 8 bases left between them. CDR3 loop: CASSIGLVNQDTQYF. CDR3 DNA, as far as it was read: TGTGCCAGCAGTATAGGACTGGTTAACCAAGACACCCAGTAC.

Details on this clone: Gene and germline names: mouse. The read finishes 1 residue shy of the CDR3 end, and the germline J gene is used to complete it. V gene TRBV17 combines with J gene TRBJ1-4, with D unclear. V lost 2 bases, J lost 1 base, and 8 bases lay in between. The germline V gene encodes CDR1 MNHDT and CDR2 YYDKIL. The CDR3 totals 15 residues. The sequenced CDR3 bases are TGTGCTAGCAGTAGATACGGGAATTCCAACGAAAGATTATTT. It specifies CASSRYGNSNERLF. The entire CDR3 sequence reads CASSRYGNSNERLFF.

Notes on this clone: The listed genes are named as in mouse. Sequencing ends 1 residue short of the CDR3 end; the germline J gene provides the rest. The V gene is TRBV16, the J gene TRBJ2-1; 7 nucleotides line up with TRBD1. This CDR3 comprises 13 residues. Unmatched junction bases numbered 0, after V lost 2 bases and J lost 5 bases. CDR1 is SGHSA and CDR2 is FRNQAP in the germline V gene. Partial CDR3 DNA: TGTGCAAGCAGCTTACAGGGGGATGCTGAGCAGTTC. It translates to CASSLQGDAEQF. The whole CDR3 region reads CASSLQGDAEQFF. Supplemented by reference TRBV16 and TRBJ2-1, the full variable domain reads NAGVIQTPRHKVTGKGQEATLWCEPISGHSAVFWYRQTIVQGLEFLTYFRNQAPIDDSGMPKERFSAQMPNQSHSTLKIQSTQPQDSAVYLCASSLQGDAEQFFGPGTRLTVL.

This clone was counted only a few times. Gene names follow the mouse nomenclature. From the germline J gene comes the end of the CDR3, since the read stops 1 residue before it. The genes are TRBV3 and TRBJ1-6, with D tentatively TRBD1 (6 bases). TRBJ1-6 is recorded as an ORF, its role being uncertain. The V and J ends lost 4 bases and 8 bases respectively, with 9 bases between them. The CDR3 is 13 residues long. The germline V gene encodes CDR1 SNHLY and CDR2 FYNGKV (reference sequence). The CDR3 sequence: CASSSGVDSPLYF. CDR3 DNA (partial): TGTGCCAGCAGCTCAGGGGTGGATTCGCCCCTCTAC.

To note about this clone: The genes and germline here are from mouse. Read coverage stops 1 residue before the CDR3 terminus; the germline J gene supplies the remainder. This rearrangement joins TRBV1 to TRBJ2-7; 10 nucleotides line up with TRBD2. The germline V gene encodes CDR1 NSQYPW and CDR2 LRSPGD (reference sequence). This CDR3 has 14 amino acids. The V gene end was trimmed by 3 bases and the J gene end by 3 bases; junction bases not matched to a gene: 2. Incomplete CDR3 DNA: TGCACCTGCAGTGCCTACTGGGGGGGCTATGAACAGTAC. It specifies CTCSAYWGGYEQY. The entire CDR3 protein is CTCSAYWGGYEQYF.

In regard to this clone: Gene names and germline refer to mouse. The read ends 1 residue before the CDR3 terminus; that terminus is restored from the germline J gene. The chain combines TRBV13-3 with TRBJ2-7; D not resolved. CDR1 and CDR2 from the germline V gene are NNHDY and SYVADS. The CDR3 totals 14 residues. The V gene lost 4 bases and the J gene lost 0 bases, with 11 bases spanning the gap. The CDR3 spells CASSIGRSSYEQYF. The sequenced CDR3 bases are TGTGCCAGCAGTATAGGGAGGAGCTCCTATGAACAGTAC.

This clone ranks as large. Mouse gene names and germline throughout. The sequenced fragment ends 1 residue before the CDR3 boundary, so the rest is inferred from the germline J gene. The V and J genes are TRBV16 and TRBJ1-4; no clear D gene. The CDR3 has 14 residues. Trimming stripped 3 bases from V and 0 bases from J, with 5 bases between. Germline loops: CDR1 SGHSA, CDR2 FRNQAP. CDR3 loop: CASSLQISNERLFF. The CDR3 bases that were read are TGTGCAAGCAGCTTGCAGATTTCCAACGAAAGATTATTT.

This clone showed up just a few times. Each gene name is a mouse one. The CDR3 extends 1 residue past the end of the read, so its final part is completed from the germline J gene. The chain combines TRBV13-1 with TRBJ2-5; the match to TRBD2 covers 7 bases. This CDR3 has 14 amino acids. Germline V gives CDR1 NSHNY, CDR2 SYGAGN. V dropped 0 bases and J dropped 3; count of bases not matched to a gene: 1. The CDR3 loop is CASSDGGGQDTQYF. Incomplete CDR3 DNA: TGTGCCAGCAGTGATGGGGGGGGGCAAGACACCCAGTAC.

This clone was seen more than once but under ten times. Genes and germline are mouse. The observed sequence ends 1 residue before the CDR3 terminus, with the missing tail filled in from the germline J gene. The V and J genes are TRBV13-3 and TRBJ2-7, with D hard to call. The CDR3 is 11 residues long. V was cut by 3 bases and J by 3 bases, with 4 bases left in between. Per the germline V gene, CDR1 is NNHDY and CDR2 is SYVADS. The CDR3 loop reads CASSGGYEQYF. The covered CDR3 bases are TGTGCCAGCAGTGGGGGCTATGAACAGTAC.

This clone was found a few times. Gene names and germline refer to mouse. The read falls 1 residue short of the CDR3 end, and the missing part is taken from the germline J gene. This chain uses TRBV26 with TRBJ2-5, with D perhaps given as TRBD1 or TRBD2 (5 bases each). The V and J ends lost 4 bases and 2 bases respectively, with 10 bases between them. Germline loops: CDR1 KGHPV, CDR2 FQNQEV (reference sequence). The CDR3 totals 14 residues. The DNA read from the CDR3 is TGTGCCAGCAGTCGGCAAGGGGCCCAAGACACCCAGTAC. Its translation: CASSRQGAQDTQY. The entire CDR3 is CASSRQGAQDTQYF.

Of note for this clone: Gene names follow the mouse nomenclature. Read sequence stops 1 residue before the CDR3 end, and the germline J gene provides the missing end. The J gene is TRBJ1-1, the V gene TRBV26; D is undetermined. Germline V gives CDR1 KGHPV, CDR2 FQNQEV (reference sequence). The CDR3 covers 13 residues. V was shortened by 2 bases and J by 0 bases, with 4 bases between the two germline ends. CDR3 DNA (partial): TGTGCCAGCAGTCTGGGGACAAACACAGAAGTCTTC. This sequence encodes CASSLGTNTEVF. The entire CDR3 reads CASSLGTNTEVFF.

The table lists this clone with a few counts. The gene names here belong to mouse. The DNA read from the CDR3 is TGTGCCAGCAGCCAAGAACTGGGAAACACCGGGCAGCTCTAC. This codes for CASSQELGNTGQLY. The whole CDR3 protein is CASSQELGNTGQLYF. The rearrangement uses TRBV2 and TRBJ2-2, with a possible D match to TRBD2 (6 bases). The CDR3 goes on 1 residue after the read ends, and that part is filled in from the germline J gene. The CDR3 runs to 15 residues. CDR1 and CDR2 (germline): LGHNA, YSYQKL. With 0 bases removed from V and 1 base from J, the gap between germline ends came to 6 bases.

On this clone itself: Mouse gene names apply. The CDR3 is cut off 1 residue early in the read; its end comes from the germline J gene. The genes are TRBV1 and TRBJ1-4; D is uncertain. V was cut by 1 base and J by 0 bases, with 3 bases left in between. Germline-derived CDR1 and CDR2 are NSQYPW and LRSPGD (reference sequence). The length of the CDR3 is 14 residues. The covered CDR3 bases are TGCACCTGCAGTGCAGGATTTTCCAACGAAAGATTATTT. Protein: CTCSAGFSNERLF. The CDR3 as a whole reads CTCSAGFSNERLFF.

Remarks on this clone: Gene names denote mouse genes. The read halts 1 residue ahead of the CDR3 end, with the missing end drawn from the germline J gene. The chain carries TRBV26 and TRBJ2-3, with 7 bases that match TRBD2. J was trimmed by 2 bases and V by 1 base; bases with no gene match: 3. The CDR3 runs 15 residues. Germline V gene sequence: CDR1 KGHPV, CDR2 FQNQEV (reference sequence). The covered CDR3 bases are TGTGCCAGCAGTCTGTTCTGGGGGTTTGCAGAAACGCTGTAT. It encodes CASSLFWGFAETLY. The full CDR3 sequence reads CASSLFWGFAETLYF.

This clone has only a few counts. Mouse germline and gene names are used. CDR3 residues: CASNDRSGNTLYF. The covered CDR3 bases are TGTGCCAGCAACGACAGATCTGGAAATACGCTCTAT. V gene TRBV26 combines with J gene TRBJ1-3; possible D gene TRBD1, 5 bases. The read terminates 1 residue before the CDR3 end, so the remaining end is supplied by the germline J gene. Trimming left V 7 bases short and J 1 base short, with 8 bases between. The CDR3 consists of 13 residues. Per germline, CDR1 KGHPV and CDR2 FQNQEV (reference sequence).

As for this clone: The gene symbols are mouse symbols. The read ends 1 residue early relative to the CDR3; the germline J gene fills the gap. This rearrangement joins TRBV26 to TRBJ2-1; 9 nucleotides align to TRBD2. Looked up from germline, CDR1 is KGHPV and CDR2 is FQNQEV (reference sequence). The V segment lost 5 bases and the J segment 6 bases; nucleotides outside the gene matches: 2. The CDR3 has 13 amino acids. The CDR3 is CASSAGGGAEQFF. Partial CDR3 DNA: TGTGCCAGCAGTGCTGGGGGGGGTGCTGAGCAGTTC. Variable domain in full (rest from reference TRBV26 and TRBJ2-1): NSKVIQTPRYLVKGQGQKAKMRCIPEKGHPVVFWYQQNKNNEFKFLINFQNQEVLQQIDMTEKRFSAECPSNSPCSLEIQSSEAGDSALYLCASSAGGGAEQFFGPGTRLTVL.

This clone appeared a few times. Genes and germline are mouse. The read terminates 1 residue before the CDR3 end, so the remaining end is supplied by the germline J gene. J is TRBJ1-4 and V is TRBV26; a weak D match, TRBD1 (6 bases). The length of the CDR3 is 12 residues. V lost 5 bases to trimming and J lost 7 bases, with 8 bases between them. The V gene's germline CDR1 is KGHPV and CDR2 FQNQEV (reference sequence). The DNA read from the CDR3 is TGTGCCAGCAGTACAGGGTCCGAAAGATTATTT. Protein product: CASSTGSERLF. The full CDR3 protein is CASSTGSERLFF.